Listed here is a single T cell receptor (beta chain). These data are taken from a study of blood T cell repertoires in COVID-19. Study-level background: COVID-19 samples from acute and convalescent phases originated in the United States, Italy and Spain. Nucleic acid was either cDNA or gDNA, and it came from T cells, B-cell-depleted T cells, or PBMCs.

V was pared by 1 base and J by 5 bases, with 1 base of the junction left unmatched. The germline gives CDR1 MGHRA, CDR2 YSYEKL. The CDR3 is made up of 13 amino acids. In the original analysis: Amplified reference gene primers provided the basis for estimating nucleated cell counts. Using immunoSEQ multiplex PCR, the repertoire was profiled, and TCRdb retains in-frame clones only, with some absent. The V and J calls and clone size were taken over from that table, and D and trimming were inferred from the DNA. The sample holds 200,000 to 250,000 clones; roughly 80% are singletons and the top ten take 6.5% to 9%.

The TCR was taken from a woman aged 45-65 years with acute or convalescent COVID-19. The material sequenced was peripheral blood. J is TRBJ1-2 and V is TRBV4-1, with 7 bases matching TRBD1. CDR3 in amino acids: CASSQARGYGYTF. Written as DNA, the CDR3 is TGCGCCAGCAGCCAAGCCAGGGGGTATGGCTACACCTTC.